This T cell receptor (beta chain) was captured in a study of vaccination effects on CD4 cells after COVID-19. In the case of this clone: The antigen is unknown.

Whole-study findings and limits: Clones induced by infection and by vaccine showed marked clonal contraction late after vaccination.

Before any sequencing was done, the ViraFEST assay used viral peptide pools to expand antigen-specific CD4+ T cells. Researchers isolated CD4+ T cells once roughly ten days of culture had elapsed. Participants each got two BNT162b2 or mRNA-1273 vaccine doses. Trimming removed 2 bases from V and 5 bases from J, with 14 bases in between. Germline loops: CDR1 MNHEY, CDR2 SVGAGI. The CDR3 totals 15 residues. TCRdb keeps only in-frame clones here, not all; method: immunoSEQ multiplex PCR. The data hold under 85,000 clones, with 60% to 80% observed a single time. The clonotype comes from a human donor who received a COVID-19 vaccine. Source: CD4+ T cells from PBMCs cultured with HCoV-OC43 spike peptides, taken after COVID-19 vaccination. Subset indicated: HCoV-OC43 spike overlapping peptide pool stimulation. The V and J genes are TRBV6-5 and TRBJ2-3, with a possible D match to TRBD2 (6 bases). This CDR3 is CASSYRASAIDTQYF. In nucleotides, the CDR3 is TGTGCCAGCAGTTACAGGGCTAGCGCTATAGATACGCAGTATTTT.